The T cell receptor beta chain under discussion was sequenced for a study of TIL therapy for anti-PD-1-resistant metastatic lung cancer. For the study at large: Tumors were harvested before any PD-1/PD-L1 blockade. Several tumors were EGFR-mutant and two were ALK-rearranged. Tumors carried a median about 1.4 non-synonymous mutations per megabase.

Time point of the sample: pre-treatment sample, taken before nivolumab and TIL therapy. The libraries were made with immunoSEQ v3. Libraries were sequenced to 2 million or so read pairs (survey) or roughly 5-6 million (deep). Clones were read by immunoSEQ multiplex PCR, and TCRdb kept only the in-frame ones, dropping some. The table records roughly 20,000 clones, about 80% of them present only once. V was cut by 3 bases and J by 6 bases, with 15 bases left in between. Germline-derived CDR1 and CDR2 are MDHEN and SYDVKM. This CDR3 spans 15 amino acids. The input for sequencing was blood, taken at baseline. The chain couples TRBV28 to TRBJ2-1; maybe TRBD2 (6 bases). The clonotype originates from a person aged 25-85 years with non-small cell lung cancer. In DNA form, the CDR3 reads TGTGCCAGCAGTTTTACATGGCGGGGACGCAATGAGCAGTTCTTC. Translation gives CASSFTWRGRNEQFF. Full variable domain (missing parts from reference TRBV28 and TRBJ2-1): DVKVTQSSRYLVKRTGEKVFLECVQDMDHENMFWYRQDPGLGLRLIYFSYDVKMKEKGDIPEGYSVSREKKERFSLILESASTNQTSMYLCASSFTWRGRNEQFFGPGTRLTVL.